A single sample gave rise to the 20 T cell receptor beta chains below, sequenced in a study of blood T cell repertoires in COVID-19. The assay was immunoSEQ multiplex PCR, and TCRdb's table has in-frame clones only and misses some. The table includes fewer than 250,000 clones, 80% to 90% detected once. The sample consisted of peripheral blood. The receptors derive from a man aged 25-45 years with active or convalescent COVID-19.

In this sample, this clone turned up a few times. The chain has TRBV5-6 and TRBJ1-6; TRBD1 might be the D (6 bases). Germline V gene data show CDR1 as SGHDT and CDR2 as YYEEEE. This CDR3 spans 15 amino acids. Trimming cost V 3 bases and J 6 bases, with 13 bases left between them. The CDR3 sequence is CASSWGQSINSPLHF. CDR3 bases: TGTGCCAGCAGCTGGGGACAAAGCATTAATTCACCCCTCCACTTT. The variable domain in full, completed from reference TRBV5-6 and TRBJ1-6, reads DAGVTQSPTHLIKTRGQQVTLRCSPKSGHDTVSWYQQALGQGPQFIFQYYEEEERQRGNFPDRFSGHQFPNYSSELNVNALLLGDSALYLCASSWGQSINSPLHFGNGTRLTVT.

The chain uses TRBV11-2 and TRBJ2-5; 7 bases match TRBD1. Germline V lookup: CDR1 SGHAT, CDR2 FQNNGV. This CDR3 comprises 14 residues. V shed 5 bases and J 2 bases; nucleotides not matched to a gene: 5. The CDR3 DNA follows: TGTGCCAGCAGCATGACAGGGAAACAAGAGACCCAGTACTTC. This translates into CASSMTGKQETQYF.

CDR3 sequence: CASSLEGRGTGKLFF. The CDR3 nucleotides read TGCGCCAGCAGCTTGGAGGGCAGGGGGACGGGAAAACTGTTTTTT. This chain links TRBV5-1 with TRBJ1-4, with 7 nucleotides matching TRBD1. V lost 0 bases, J lost 10 bases, and 9 bases stayed unmatched. The CDR3 runs 15 residues. Germline CDR1 is SGHRS and CDR2 is YFSETQ. The full variable domain, its missing parts supplied by reference TRBV5-1 and TRBJ1-4, is KAGVTQTPRYLIKTRGQQVTLSCSPISGHRSVSWYQQTPGQGLQFLFEYFSETQRNKGNFPGRFSGRQFSNSRSEMNVSTLELGDSALYLCASSLEGRGTGKLFFGSGTQLSVL.

This chain joins TRBV2 and TRBJ1-2, with a tentative D call TRBD1 (6 bases). This CDR3 region has 14 residues. The V end lost 1 base, the J end lost 6 bases, and 12 bases lay between the germline ends. Germline loops: CDR1 SNHLY, CDR2 FYNNEI. CDR3 nucleotides: TGTGCCAGCAGTGAAGGGACAGCTAAGGATGGCTACACCTTC. Translating it yields CASSEGTAKDGYTF.

This clone occurred a few times. CDR3 in DNA: TGTGCCAGCAGCTTACCTGGCGGGGGATTCAACTACGAGCAGTACTTC. Translation gives CASSLPGGGFNYEQYF. The chain carries TRBV11-2 and TRBJ2-7; 7 bases fit TRBD2. In germline, CDR1 is SGHAT, CDR2 FQNNGV. The CDR3 has 16 amino acids. Germline trimming cut 2 bases from V and 3 bases from J; bases unmatched to any gene: 10.

This clone was seen only once. The chain combines TRBV4-1 with TRBJ1-1, with D hard to call. The CDR3 totals 15 residues. Germline-derived CDR1 and CDR2 are MGHRA and YSYEKL. Trimming pared 4 bases from V and 1 base from J, leaving 13 bases between. CDR3 DNA sequence: TGCGCCAGCAGCCTCGTCAGCCCGGGGAACACTGAAGCTTTCTTT. This encodes CASSLVSPGNTEAFF.

The chain has TRBV9 and TRBJ1-2; a weak D match, TRBD1 (6 bases). CDR3 size: 12 residues. V lost 3 bases to trimming and J lost 5 bases, with 8 bases between them. Per germline, CDR1 SGDLS and CDR2 YYNGEE. In DNA, the CDR3 is TGTGCCAGCAGCGAACAGGGTTATGGCTACACCTTC. Translated: CASSEQGYGYTF. The full variable domain, with the rest looked up from reference TRBV9 and TRBJ1-2, is DSGVTQTPKHLITATGQRVTLRCSPRSGDLSVYWYQQSLDQGLQFLIQYYNGEERAKGNILERFSAQQFPDLHSELNLSSLELGDSALYFCASSEQGYGYTFGSGTRLTVV.

The chain recombines TRBV20-1 with TRBJ1-5; D is possibly TRBD1 (5 bases). The CDR3 sequence is 14 residues long. Between the trimmed V and J ends, which lost 3 bases and 2 bases, there was a span of 11 bases. The germline CDR1 and CDR2 sequences are DFQATT and SNEGSKA (reference sequence). The CDR3, as DNA: TGCAGTGCTAGTCTAGCGGGGGGCAATCAGCCCCAGCATTTT. This codes for CSASLAGGNQPQHF.

This clone was detected a few times. The V gene is TRBV9, the J gene TRBJ1-3; the D gene is possibly TRBD1 (6 bases). Germline loops: CDR1 SGDLS, CDR2 YYNGEE. V lost 0 bases and J lost 11, with 12 bases in between. The CDR3 consists of 13 residues. The CDR3 is CASSVVGGGPIYF. The CDR3 DNA reads TGTGCCAGCAGCGTAGTAGGGGGGGGCCCCATATATTTT.

The chain combines TRBV5-4 with TRBJ1-1, with a tentative D call TRBD1 (6 bases). V was cut by 0 bases and J by 1 base, with 10 bases left in between. The germline gives CDR1 SGHNT, CDR2 YYREEE (reference sequence). The CDR3 contains 15 residues. The CDR3 region has the DNA TGTGCCAGCAGCTTGGAACCGGGACAGAACACTGAAGCTTTCTTT. Translating it yields CASSLEPGQNTEAFF.

Here the CDR3 reads CASSLTARHYGYTF. The CDR3 DNA follows: TGTGCCAGCAGCCTGACGGCGAGGCACTATGGCTACACCTTC. This chain uses TRBV5-5 with TRBJ1-2; unclear D gene. V gave up 4 bases and J gave up 3 bases, with 13 bases separating them. From germline, CDR1 is SGHKS and CDR2 YYEKEE (reference sequence). The CDR3 is made up of 14 amino acids.

The chain uses TRBV30 and TRBJ1-1; a possible D gene is TRBD1 (5 bases). CDR3 size: 14 residues. In germline, CDR1 is GTSNPN, CDR2 SVGIG (reference sequence). Deletions cut 0 bases from V and 4 bases from J, with 12 bases between. The CDR3 DNA is TGTGCCTGGAGTGTAGGGAGGGGAACCACTGAAGCTTTCTTT. Residues: CAWSVGRGTTEAFF.

V and J are TRBV6-6 and TRBJ2-1; D unclear. The CDR3 contains 13 residues. V was clipped by 3 bases and J by 0 bases, with 3 bases between them. Germline CDR1 is MNHNY and CDR2 is SVGAGI (reference sequence). CDR3 sequence reads: CASSYSSYNEQFF. The CDR3 region has the DNA TGTGCCAGCAGTTATAGCTCCTACAATGAGCAGTTCTTC.

Here the CDR3 DNA reads TGCGCCAGCAGCCAAGATGGGGCCGGCTCCTATAATTCACCCCTCCACTTT. Protein product: CASSQDGAGSYNSPLHF. This chain uses TRBV4-1 with TRBJ1-6; a weak D match, TRBD1 (5 bases). Trimming removed 0 bases at V and 0 bases at J, with 9 bases between. Germline V gene data show CDR1 as MGHRA and CDR2 as YSYEKL. The CDR3 spans 17 residues.

The chain couples TRBV5-5 to TRBJ1-2; 7 bases line up with TRBD1. The CDR3 is 13 residues long. Germline V gene data show CDR1 as SGHKS and CDR2 as YYEKEE (reference sequence). V dropped 4 bases and J dropped 3; count of bases not matched to a gene: 3. CDR3 sequence reads: CASSPDRHYGYTF. DNA for the CDR3: TGTGCCAGCAGCCCGGACAGGCACTATGGCTACACCTTC.

This chain uses TRBV15 with TRBJ2-3, with 9 bases matching TRBD2. The length of the CDR3 is 15 residues. Germline V gene lookup returns CDR1 LNHNV and CDR2 YYDKDF (reference sequence). The junction had 7 bases not matched to a gene; V was cut back by 6 bases and J by 3 bases. The CDR3 bases are TGTGCCACCAGTGAGGCGCGGGAGGGGACAGATACGCAGTATTTT. Translating it yields CATSEAREGTDTQYF.

In its sample, this clone was seen a few times. The gene calls are TRBV7-8 and TRBJ1-1; 9 bases fit TRBD1. The CDR3 spans 14 residues. Germline lookup yields CDR1 SGHVS and CDR2 FQNEAQ. V was clipped by 5 bases and J by 6 bases; unmatched bases: 7. This chain's CDR3 is CASSPDRGRAEAFF. CDR3 DNA sequence: TGTGCCAGCAGCCCAGACAGGGGGAGGGCTGAAGCTTTCTTT.

This clone has more than one count but fewer than ten. The V gene is TRBV4-3, the J gene TRBJ1-5, with 7 bases that match TRBD1. V lost 0 bases, J lost 7 bases, and 6 bases stayed unmatched. CDR1 is LGHNA, CDR2 YSLEER, per germline. This CDR3 contains 15 residues. CDR3 residues: CASSQEQGSGQPQHF. The CDR3 region has the DNA TGCGCCAGCAGCCAAGAACAGGGGAGCGGACAGCCCCAGCATTTT.

The chain is built from TRBV5-1 and TRBJ2-2, with D possibly TRBD1 on 6 matching bases. The V end lost 0 bases, the J end lost 8 bases, and 11 bases lay between the germline ends. The CDR3 runs to 14 residues. Germline values: CDR1 SGHRS, CDR2 YFSETQ. The CDR3 protein is CASSLGDNTGELFF. CDR3 sequence (DNA): TGCGCCAGCAGCTTGGGGGACAATACGGGGGAGCTGTTTTTT.

The chain combines TRBV19 with TRBJ2-7; weak D call: TRBD1 (5 bases). The CDR3 has 15 residues. Between the trimmed V and J ends, which lost 4 bases and 5 bases, there was a span of 18 bases. Germline V gene data show CDR1 as LNHDA and CDR2 as SQIVND (reference sequence). CDR3 bases: TGTGCCAGTAGTAGGGCGACAGCTTGGAACCACGAGCAGTACTTC. Amino acids: CASSRATAWNHEQYF.